This TCR beta chain emerged from a study of T cells in Graves' hyperthyroidism and ophthalmopathy. Amplified TCR beta CDR3 regions derived from RNA transcripts. HTBI primers drove first-round RT-PCR of the TCR CDR3. TCRdb called the multiplex PCR reads again in MiXCR, with one record for every CDR3 protein. The sample yields hundreds of thousands of distinct CDR3 sequences, 13% to 15% seen once. Hyperthyroidism was newly diagnosed in patients aged 18 to 65 (duration under 2 months). Sequencing was carried out using blood. The receptor's source is a woman aged 35 to 49 with Graves' hyperthyroidism.

The chain's CDR3 is CSVEDRSGSYEQYF. The CDR3, as DNA: TGCAGCGTTGAAGATCGTAGCGGGAGCTACGAGCAGTACTTC. The chain has TRBV29-1 and TRBJ2-7, with 9 bases identical to TRBD2. CDR3 size: 14 residues. In germline, CDR1 is SQVTM, CDR2 ANQGSEA. V lost 0 bases and J lost 3; bases outside the gene matches: 3.